This TCR beta chain originates from a study of chemoradiotherapy in HPV16-positive cancers. Regarding the study as a whole: HPV-specific T cells were functionally defined from only a couple of HPV16-positive patients.

Measured with immunoSEQ multiplex PCR; TCRdb has only the in-frame clones, and not every one. This table holds about 4,200 clones, about 88% found once. In germline, CDR1 is SGHRS, CDR2 YFSETQ. The CDR3 has 15 amino acids. The germline V and J ends were trimmed by 5 bases and 4 bases, with 16 bases remaining between them. To note about this clone: Its antigen remains unknown.

The material sequenced was tumor tissue, taken from a patient who underwent chemoradiotherapy. The TCR comes from a human donor with HPV-associated anogenital cancer. The chain employs TRBV5-1 and TRBJ1-3; no clear D gene. The CDR3 DNA reads TGCGCCAGCAGTAGGGAGGGAGCCACGGGAAACACCATATATTTT. It specifies CASSREGATGNTIYF.